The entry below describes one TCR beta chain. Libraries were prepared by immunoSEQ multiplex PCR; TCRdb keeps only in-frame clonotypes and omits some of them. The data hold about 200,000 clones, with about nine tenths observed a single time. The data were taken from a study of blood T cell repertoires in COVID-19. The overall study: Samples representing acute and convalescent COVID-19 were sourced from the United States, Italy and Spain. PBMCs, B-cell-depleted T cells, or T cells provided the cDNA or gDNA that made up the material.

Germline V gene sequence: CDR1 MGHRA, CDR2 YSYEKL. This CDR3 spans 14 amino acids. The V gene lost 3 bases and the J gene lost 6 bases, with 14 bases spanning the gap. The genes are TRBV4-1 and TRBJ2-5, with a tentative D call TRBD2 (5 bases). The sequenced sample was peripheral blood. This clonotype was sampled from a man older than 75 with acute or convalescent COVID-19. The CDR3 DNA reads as TGCGCCAGCAGCCAGGCGGAAGAGGGAAAGACCCAGTACTTC. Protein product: CASSQAEEGKTQYF.